One and the same sample provided the 5 T cell receptor beta chains below, sequenced in a study of shared clonotypes between healthy human individuals. This table comes from immunoSEQ multiplex PCR, and its TCRdb copy is limited to in-frame clones, with some not included. This sample yields about 610,000 clones, of which around 96% are seen a single time; roughly 0.1% belongs to the top ten. Naive-designated CD8 cells lacked CD45RO, were positively enriched for CCR7, and omitted terminally differentiated effector memory CD45RA+ cells. The sequencing sample was made of naive CD8+ T cells sorted from blood. All receptors come from a woman in her 30s in good health.

J is TRBJ2-1 and V is TRBV29-1; TRBD2 matches at 9 bases. V was pared by 6 bases and J by 4 bases, with 13 bases of the junction left unmatched. The length of the CDR3 is 16 residues. Germline-derived CDR1 and CDR2 are SQVTM and ANQGSEA. CDR3 bases: TGCAGCGTGTTGGGGATACTAGCGGGTGCGTACAATGAGCAGTTCTTC. The encoded protein is CSVLGILAGAYNEQFF.

The chain uses TRBV9 and TRBJ2-2; D not resolved. The CDR3 runs 12 residues. CDR1 is SGDLS, CDR2 YYNGEE, per germline. The V and J ends lost 6 bases and 1 base respectively, with 4 bases between them. CDR3 protein: CASNRNTGELFF. The CDR3 region has the DNA TGTGCCAGCAACAGGAACACCGGGGAGCTGTTTTTT.

Note on this clone: One end of the junction does not line up with germline, which may come from a read error. The V gene is TRBV5-1, the J gene TRBJ2-7, with D tentatively TRBD1 (6 bases). CDR1 is SGHRS, CDR2 YFSETQ, per germline. The CDR3 sequence is 15 residues long. The CDR3 nucleotides are TGCGCCAGCAGTTTGGATACAGGGATCAGTTACGAGCAGTACTTC. It encodes CASSLDTGISYEQYF.

J is TRBJ2-5 and V is TRBV27; D is undetermined. The last part of the DNA fits TRBJ2-7 better; the J call may be wrong. CDR3 size: 13 residues. Germline V lookup: CDR1 MNHEY, CDR2 SMNVEV (reference sequence). This chain's CDR3 is CASSLALSDEQYF. In nucleotides, the CDR3 is TGTGCCAGCAGTTTAGCCCTCAGCGACGAGCAGTACTTC.

The chain links TRBV28 to TRBJ2-7; D remains ambiguous. The CDR3 runs to 11 residues. V lost 4 bases, J lost 6 bases, and 7 bases lay in between. CDR1 is MDHEN, CDR2 SYDVKM, per germline. The CDR3 loop is CASSSVGEQYF. CDR3 sequence (DNA): TGTGCCAGCAGTTCCGTGGGCGAGCAGTACTTC.